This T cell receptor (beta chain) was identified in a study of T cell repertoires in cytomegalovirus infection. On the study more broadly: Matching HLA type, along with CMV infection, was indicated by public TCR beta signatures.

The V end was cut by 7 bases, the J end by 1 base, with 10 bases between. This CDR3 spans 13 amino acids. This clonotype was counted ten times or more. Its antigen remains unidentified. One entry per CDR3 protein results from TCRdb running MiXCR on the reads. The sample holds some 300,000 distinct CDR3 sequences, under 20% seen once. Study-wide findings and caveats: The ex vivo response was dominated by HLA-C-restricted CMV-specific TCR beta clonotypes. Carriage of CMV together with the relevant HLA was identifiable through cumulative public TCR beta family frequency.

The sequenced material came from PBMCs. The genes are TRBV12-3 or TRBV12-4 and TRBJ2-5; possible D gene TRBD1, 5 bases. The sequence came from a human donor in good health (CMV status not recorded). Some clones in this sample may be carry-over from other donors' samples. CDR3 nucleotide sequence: TGTGCCAGCAAGGGGAATCCCCAAGAGACCCAGTACTTC. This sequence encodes CASKGNPQETQYF.